This TCR beta chain is drawn from a study of blood T cells in healthy people across ages (dated by TCRdb to between 2014 and 2016). Background for the entire study: In model experiments, roughly one uniquely barcoded TCR beta cDNA molecule per two T cells was captured by template switching. To track age-related changes in TCR beta repertoire diversity, the study relied on deep sequencing normalized with unique cDNA molecular identifiers. Four age groups were formed from the donors: young (average approximately 16 years), middle-aged (around 39), aged (approximately 60) and long-lived (around 80). To avoid experimental bias, donors of different ages were distributed randomly across sequencing lanes. Two additional independent replicas of 1 million unique cDNA reads from the same blood draw were analyzed for two donors (one aged 18 to 29 and one aged 80 or older).

The donors were a few dozen Caucasian individuals from Russia, aged about 6 to 100 years, who were systemically healthy. Each donor gave ten milliliters of peripheral blood, collected into EDTA-treated Vacutainer tubes. PBMCs were isolated by Ficoll-Paque density-gradient centrifugation, with at least 6 million obtained per sample. Trizol reagent was used to extract total RNA from PBMCs, with at least 6 micrograms per sample. The percentages of naive CD45RAhigh/CD27high T cells were determined by flow cytometry on a PBMC aliquot from every donor. The library was generated by 5' RACE. Data came from an Illumina HiSeq 2500. A second PCR of about 7 to 12 cycles was run with a J-beta primer mix and a sample-barcoded 5' primer. A unique molecular identifier was introduced onto each TCR beta cDNA molecule by a template-switch 5' adaptor carrying 12 random nucleotides. Each sample yielded at least 3 million CDR3-containing paired-end reads. All of the RNA was converted into first-strand cDNA using the Mint cDNA synthesis kit, with a TRBC-specific oligonucleotide serving as the primer. All cDNA was treated with uracil-DNA glycosylase and then went through a first 18-cycle PCR with the universal primers M1SS and BC2_uni_R. In the authors' own workflow: Each sample was normalized by randomly selecting 1 million high-quality reads, each carrying a distinct molecular identifier. Reads with shared molecular identifiers were discarded instead of being binned into consensus sequences. CDR3 identification, clonotype clustering and error correction used MiTCR with a Q25 quality threshold and the strictest error-elimination algorithm. A nonparametric unseen species model using Euler transformation provided a lower-bound estimate of total TCR beta diversity. Using fastp at Q25 and MiXCR, TCRdb reprocessed the public reads and kept productive beta chains. Merged by CDR3 protein, the rows form single entries marked with the most common genes and DNA. TCRdb's processing, not the authors' own work, is the source of the V and J calls. In all, the sample holds roughly 1,300,000 distinct CDR3 sequences, and around 59% of those were seen once. About 6.3% of the sample goes to the ten largest clones.

The study at large found these results: Compared with the aged group, the long-lived group had more naive CD4+ T cells, fewer expanded clones and increased TCR diversity, suggesting age selection. The percentage of naive T cells measured by flow cytometry correlated strongly with observed TCR beta diversity. As age increased, observed TCR beta diversity per million T cells dropped in a roughly linear way, and a significant reduction was already evident by age 40. Bulk unsorted PBMC profiling prevented conclusive comparison of naive and antigen-experienced compartments. Estimates of total diversity from one million sequenced T cells were regarded as lower bounds and underestimates. Because the CMV infection status of the donors was unknown, age-related changes in expanded clonotypes may potentially have been confounded.

A word on this clonotype: No cognate antigen has been identified for it. No much larger clone exists at a distance of one base, and base qualities are not known.

Sequencing was performed on blood. The clonotype originates from a man between 18 and 29 years old in good health.

Here the CDR3 is given as CASSQIDGATYEQYF. The DNA sequence is given as TGTGCCAGCAGCCAAATAGACGGGGCAACCTACGAGCAGTACTTC. The sequence joins TRBV4-2 to TRBJ2-7, with the D gene possibly TRBD1 or TRBD2, each one fitting 5 bases. Deletion took 2 bases off V and 2 bases off J, with a span of 13 bases between the germline ends. The germline V gene sets CDR1 to LGHNA and CDR2 to YNFKEQ. From its cysteine to its phenylalanine, the CDR3 spans 15 amino acids. Only the CDR3 portion is preserved as DNA: 45 bases, with reading frame beginning at the first base.